The rows below give T cell receptor beta chains drawn from one sample of a study of CD8 T cells in Susac syndrome. In TCRdb, the immunoSEQ multiplex PCR reads were re-called with MiXCR into one record per CDR3 protein. Of around 140,000 distinct CDR3 sequences listed, roughly 80% are singletons. Sequenced input: CD8+ T cells from PBMCs. The receptors were sampled from a human donor with multiple sclerosis. Both conserved end residues are part of each CDR3. Fields, in order: J gene, V gene, D gene, clone size, CDR3 protein, CDR3 DNA. The D gene is left open where the match is weak. Rows give clone size only sometimes, using once, few, many, or a class for an expanded clone.

J: TRBJ1-2
V: TRBV7-9
D: TRBD1
size: NA
CDR3: CASSLPATGHRYGYTF
DNA: TGTGCCAGCAGCTTACCCGCGACAGGGCACCGTTATGGCTACACCTTC

J: TRBJ1-2
V: TRBV11-3
D: TRBD1
size: NA
CDR3: CASSGGTVRGYTF
DNA: TGTGCCAGCAGCGGAGGGACAGTTCGGGGCTACACCTTC

J: TRBJ2-1
V: TRBV9
D: TRBD2
size: NA
CDR3: CASSVLAAIYNEQFF
DNA: TGTGCCAGCAGCGTCCTAGCGGCCATATACAATGAGCAGTTCTTC

J: TRBJ2-5
V: TRBV4-1
D: NA
size: NA
CDR3: CASSQGTSLTGTQYF
DNA: TGCGCCAGCAGCCAAGGAACTAGCCTGACGGGGACCCAGTACTTC

J: TRBJ2-2
V: TRBV29-1
D: NA
size: NA
CDR3: CSVEQGDTGELFF
DNA: TGCAGCGTTGAGCAGGGTGACACCGGGGAGCTGTTTTTT

J: TRBJ1-5
V: TRBV27
D: NA
size: few
CDR3: CASSLAGDQPQHF
DNA: TGTGCCAGCAGTTTAGCGGGGGATCAGCCCCAGCATTTT

J: TRBJ1-5
V: TRBV30
D: NA
size: NA
CDR3: CAWSVENSNQPQHF
DNA: TGTGCCTGGAGTGTTGAGAACAGCAATCAGCCCCAGCATTTT

J: TRBJ2-3
V: TRBV29-1
D: NA
size: NA
CDR3: CSVEDWGDTQYF
DNA: TGCAGCGTTGAAGATTGGGGAGATACGCAGTATTTT

J: TRBJ2-2
V: TRBV6-1
D: NA
size: NA
CDR3: CASRVWTGELFF
DNA: TGTGCCAGCAGGGTGTGGACCGGGGAGCTGTTTTTT

J: TRBJ2-1
V: TRBV21-1
D: NA
size: NA
CDR3: CARRTGTHYHNEQFF
DNA: TGTGCCAGGAGGACCGGGACGCATTACCACAATGAGCAGTTCTTC

J: TRBJ2-5
V: TRBV30
D: NA
size: NA
CDR3: CASTGHQETQYF
DNA: TGTGCCTCGACGGGACATCAAGAGACCCAGTACTTC

J: TRBJ2-3
V: TRBV2
D: NA
size: NA
CDR3: CARGVLSTDTQYF
DNA: TGTGCCAGAGGGGTTCTGAGCACAGATACGCAGTATTTT

J: TRBJ1-1
V: TRBV5-1
D: NA
size: few
CDR3: CASSLAMDTEAFF
DNA: TGCGCCAGCAGCTTGGCCATGGACACTGAAGCTTTCTTT

J: TRBJ1-3
V: TRBV27
D: NA
size: NA
CDR3: CASSLLSGDHTIYF
DNA: TGTGCCAGCAGTTTACTCTCAGGGGACCACACCATATATTTT

J: TRBJ2-2
V: TRBV20-1
D: NA
size: NA
CDR3: CSARDMDYTGELFF
DNA: TGCAGTGCTAGAGACATGGACTACACCGGGGAGCTGTTTTTT

J: TRBJ1-2
V: TRBV30
D: TRBD1
size: NA
CDR3: CAWSPTGAGYTF
DNA: TGTGCCTGGAGTCCGACAGGGGCTGGCTACACCTTC

J: TRBJ2-2
V: TRBV20-1
D: NA
size: NA
CDR3: CSARDPTDHTGELFF
DNA: TGCAGTGCTAGAGATCCAACGGACCACACCGGGGAGCTGTTTTTT

J: TRBJ2-7
V: TRBV7-9
D: NA
size: NA
CDR3: CASSFSRSGYGQYF
DNA: TGTGCCAGCAGCTTCAGTAGAAGTGGCTACGGGCAGTACTTC

J: TRBJ1-2
V: TRBV7-9
D: TRBD1
size: NA
CDR3: CASGTGVPGYTF
DNA: TGTGCCAGCGGAACAGGGGTTCCTGGCTACACCTTC

J: TRBJ2-5
V: TRBV25-1
D: TRBD1
size: NA
CDR3: CASRGQGGQETQYF
DNA: TGTGCCAGCAGGGGACAGGGAGGGCAAGAGACCCAGTACTTC

J: TRBJ2-7
V: TRBV13
D: NA
size: few
CDR3: CASSPRLSGFISEQYF
DNA: TGTGCCAGCAGCCCCCGATTGAGCGGGTTCATCTCCGAGCAGTACTTC

J: TRBJ1-2
V: TRBV27
D: NA
size: once
CDR3: CASSLRGVANYGYTF
DNA: TGTGCCAGCAGTTTACGGGGGGTTGCTAACTATGGCTACACCTTC

J: TRBJ2-3
V: TRBV6-5
D: TRBD1
size: NA
CDR3: CASGSGGRTDTQYF
DNA: TGTGCCAGCGGATCAGGGGGCCGGACAGATACGCAGTATTTT

J: TRBJ1-5
V: TRBV12-3/TRBV12-4
D: TRBD1
size: NA
CDR3: CASTHQGAPQPQHF
DNA: TGTGCCAGCACCCACCAGGGGGCTCCTCAGCCCCAGCATTTT

J: TRBJ2-5
V: TRBV24-1
D: NA
size: NA
CDR3: CATSEPGTEETQYF
DNA: TGTGCCACCAGTGAACCCGGGACCGAAGAGACCCAGTACTTC

J: TRBJ1-1
V: TRBV4-1
D: NA
size: NA
CDR3: CASSAGHSNTEAFF
DNA: TGCGCCAGCAGCGCGGGACACTCTAACACTGAAGCTTTCTTT

J: TRBJ2-1
V: TRBV14
D: NA
size: NA
CDR3: CASSPYVGVLDEQFF
DNA: TGTGCCAGCAGTCCATATGTTGGGGTTCTGGATGAGCAGTTCTTC

J: TRBJ2-1
V: TRBV7-9
D: TRBD2
size: few
CDR3: CASSLLFGGEFF
DNA: TGTGCCAGCAGCTTATTATTTGGGGGGGAGTTCTTC

J: TRBJ1-2
V: TRBV9
D: NA
size: NA
CDR3: CASSEPTEGLNYGYTF
DNA: TGTGCCAGCAGCGAACCCACTGAGGGACTTAACTATGGCTACACCTTC